Only a few counts were recorded for the clone carrying this TCR beta chain. The antigen remains unidentified. The CDR3 spans 16 residues. Germline assignment: CDR1 SGHVS and CDR2 FQNEAQ. V lost 2 bases to trimming and J lost 1 base, with 12 bases between them. The sample comes from a study of T cells in Graves' hyperthyroidism and ophthalmopathy. Study conclusions and caveats: Peripheral blood also featured most of the thyroid clonotypes expanded above 0.001.

RNA transcripts were the template for amplifying TCR beta CDR3 regions. Carried out on the TCR CDR3, a first-round RT-PCR used the HTBI primer set. One entry per CDR3 protein, called by TCRdb with MiXCR from the multiplex PCR reads. The sample includes hundreds of thousands of distinct CDR3 sequences, 15% to 20% seen only once; the top ten take less than 4.5%. The TCR was taken from a woman aged 25-40 years with Graves' hyperthyroidism. This rearrangement joins TRBV7-8 to TRBJ2-1; D is perhaps TRBD2 (6 bases). The sequenced sample was blood. In DNA, the CDR3 is TGTGCCAGCAGCTTAAATCCGGGAGCGTCCTACAATGAGCAGTTCTTC. Protein product: CASSLNPGASYNEQFF.